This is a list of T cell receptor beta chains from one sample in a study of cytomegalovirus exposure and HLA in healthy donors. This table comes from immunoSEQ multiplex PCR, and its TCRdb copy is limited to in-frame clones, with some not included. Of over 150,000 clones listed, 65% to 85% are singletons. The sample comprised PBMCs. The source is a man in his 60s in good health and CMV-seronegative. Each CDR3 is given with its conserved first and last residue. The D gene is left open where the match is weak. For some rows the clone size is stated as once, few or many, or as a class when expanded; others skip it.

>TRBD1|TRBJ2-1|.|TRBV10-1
TGCGCCAGCAGTGACCCGGGACAGAAATACAATGAGCAGTTCTTC
CASSDPGQKYNEQFF
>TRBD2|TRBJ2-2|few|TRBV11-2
TGTGCCAGCAGCTTGTCTAGCGGGCCTACCGGGGAGCTGTTTTTT
CASSLSSGPTGELFF
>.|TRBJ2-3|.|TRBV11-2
TGTGCCAGCAGCTCTCTGGCGAGGGCACAAGATACGCAGTATTTT
CASSSLARAQDTQYF
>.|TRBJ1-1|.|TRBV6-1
TGTGCCAGCAGTGATAACAGCCTTGAAGCTTTCTTT
CASSDNSLEAFF
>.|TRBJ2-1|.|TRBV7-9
TGTGCCAGCAGCGGACAGAACCGGGACCTATACAATGAGCAGTTCTTC
CASSGQNRDLYNEQFF
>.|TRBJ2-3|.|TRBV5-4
TGTGCCAGCAGCTTGTCGACTAGCACAGATACGCAGTATTTT
CASSLSTSTDTQYF
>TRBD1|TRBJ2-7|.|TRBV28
TGTGCCAGCAGTTCCCGGGACAGGGGGCGCCGCGAGCAGTACTTC
CASSSRDRGRREQYF
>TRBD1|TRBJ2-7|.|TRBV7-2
TGTGCCAGCAGCCTACCTGGACAGGGCGAGCAGTACTTC
CASSLPGQGEQYF
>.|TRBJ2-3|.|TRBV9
TGTGCCAGCAGCGTAGGCCTAGAAACCACTTTCACGCAGTATTTT
CASSVGLETTFTQYF
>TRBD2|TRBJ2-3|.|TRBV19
TGTGCCAGTAGGGGAGCGGGAGTAGAAGATACGCAGTATTTT
CASRGAGVEDTQYF
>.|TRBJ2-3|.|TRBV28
TGTGCCAGCAGTTTAGACAGGCCCGATTCGGATACGCAGTATTTT
CASSLDRPDSDTQYF
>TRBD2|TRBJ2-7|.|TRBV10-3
TGTGCCACCAGACTAGCGGGAGGCCCCGAGCAGTACTTC
CATRLAGGPEQYF
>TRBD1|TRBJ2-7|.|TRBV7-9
TGTGCCAGCAGCTTAGCAGGACAGGGTTTTTCAAGCTCCTACGAGCAGTACTTC
CASSLAGQGFSSSYEQYF
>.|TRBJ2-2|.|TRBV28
TGTGCCAGCAGTTCTACCGGGTGGGGCGGCGGGGAGCTGTTTTTT
CASSSTGWGGGELFF
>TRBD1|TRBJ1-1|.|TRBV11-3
TGTGCCAGCAGCTCAGGACAGGTTAACACTGAAGCTTTCTTT
CASSSGQVNTEAFF
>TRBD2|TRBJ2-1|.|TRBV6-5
TGTGCCAGCAGACAGCGGGGGGGATCCTACAATGAGCAGTTCTTC
CASRQRGGSYNEQFF
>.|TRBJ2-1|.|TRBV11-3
TGTGCCAGCAGCTCCGGGACTTCGAGCTCCTACAATGAGCAGTTCTTC
CASSSGTSSSYNEQFF
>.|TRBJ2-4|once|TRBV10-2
TGCGCCAGCAGTGAGTCGAGGCTCGTGGCCGGGGGAGCCAAAAACATTCAGTACTTC
CASSESRLVAGGAKNIQYF
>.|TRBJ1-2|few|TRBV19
TGTGCCAGTAGTCGAGGGTATCTAGACTATGGCTACACCTTC
CASSRGYLDYGYTF
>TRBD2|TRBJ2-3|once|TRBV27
TGTGCCAGCAGTTTTCCAAATGGTCTAGCGGGAGATATAGATACGCAGTATTTT
CASSFPNGLAGDIDTQYF